The rows below give T cell receptor beta chains drawn from one sample of a study of T cell responses to AZD1222 COVID-19 vaccine. The table came from immunoSEQ multiplex PCR; TCRdb's copy has only in-frame clones and leaves some out. Among over 85,000 clones listed, 70% to 90% were seen once. The sample was peripheral blood, taken on day 0 of AZD1222 vaccination. The receptor set was obtained from an adult in good health. The CDR3 runs from the conserved cysteine through the conserved F or W. Each record gives: J gene, V gene, CDR3 protein.

J: TRBJ1-1; V: TRBV19; CDR3: CASSAGQGGLNTEAFF
J: TRBJ2-7; V: TRBV7-2; CDR3: CASSLEGRTYEQYF
J: TRBJ1-1; V: TRBV7-9; CDR3: CASSPAGGRGTEAFF
J: TRBJ2-5; V: TRBV29-1; CDR3: CSVVEQETQYF
J: TRBJ1-2; V: TRBV7-2; CDR3: CASSSTRGDYGYTF
J: TRBJ2-5; V: TRBV19; CDR3: CASSLEGKETQYF
J: TRBJ2-1; V: TRBV10-3; CDR3: CAISETGPPYNEQFF
J: TRBJ1-2; V: TRBV19; CDR3: CACYRGLSGYTF
J: TRBJ1-6; V: TRBV27; CDR3: CASRLNRQALNSPLHF
J: TRBJ2-1; V: TRBV5-1; CDR3: CASSLRANNEQFF
J: TRBJ1-4; V: TRBV12-3/TRBV12-4; CDR3: CASQYGTREKLFF
J: TRBJ1-4; V: TRBV7-2; CDR3: CASSLVLGLNEKLFF
J: TRBJ2-1; V: TRBV25-1; CDR3: CASTPRQGGEQFF
J: TRBJ2-6; V: TRBV2; CDR3: CASRVGTGANVLTF
J: TRBJ2-6; V: TRBV5-5; CDR3: CASSKGGLSGANVLTF
J: TRBJ1-2; V: TRBV28; CDR3: CASNTMTGVEGYTF
J: TRBJ1-1; V: TRBV6-5; CDR3: CASSPTLGGTEAFF
J: TRBJ2-1; V: TRBV9; CDR3: CASSAASRSYNEQFF